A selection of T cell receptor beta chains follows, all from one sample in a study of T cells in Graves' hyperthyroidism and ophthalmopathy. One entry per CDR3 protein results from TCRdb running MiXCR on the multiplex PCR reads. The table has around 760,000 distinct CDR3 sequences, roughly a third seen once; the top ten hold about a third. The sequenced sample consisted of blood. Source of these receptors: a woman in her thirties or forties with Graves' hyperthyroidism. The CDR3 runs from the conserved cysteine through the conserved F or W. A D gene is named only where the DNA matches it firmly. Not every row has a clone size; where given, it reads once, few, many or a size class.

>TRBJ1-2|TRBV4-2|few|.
TGTGCCAGCAGCCAAGATGGGGGGACACAGAGGGCTGGCTACACCTTC
CASSQDGGTQRAGYTF
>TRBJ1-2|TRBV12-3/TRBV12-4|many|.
TGTGCCAGCAGCTTTGGGAGCAACTATGGCTACACCTTC
CASSFGSNYGYTF
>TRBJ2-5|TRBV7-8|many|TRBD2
TGTGCCAGCAGCTTAGCGCGCACTAGCGGGGGGTCCCCCCAAGAGACCCAGTACTTC
CASSLARTSGGSPQETQYF
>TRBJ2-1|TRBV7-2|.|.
TGTGCCAGCAGCTTGAAAGTTACCGAGCAGTTCTTC
CASSLKVTEQFF
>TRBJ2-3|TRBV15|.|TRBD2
TGTGCCACCAGCAGAGCGATTGGCCAACGGGGGGGTAGCACAGATACGCAGTATTTT
CATSRAIGQRGGSTDTQYF
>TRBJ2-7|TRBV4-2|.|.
TGTGCCAGCAGCCAAGCTGACGGGGGCATCTCCTACGAGCAGTACTTC
CASSQADGGISYEQYF
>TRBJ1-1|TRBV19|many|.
TGTGCCAGTATTCCAAGTCCGAACACTGAAGCTTTCTTT
CASIPSPNTEAFF
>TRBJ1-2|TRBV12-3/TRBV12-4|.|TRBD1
TGTGCCAGCAGCTGGACAGGGGGGACCCTCGGCTACACCTTC
CASSWTGGTLGYTF
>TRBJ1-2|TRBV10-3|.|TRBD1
TGTGCCATCAGTGGGGACAGCCGAGGATCCTATGGCTACACCTTC
CAISGDSRGSYGYTF
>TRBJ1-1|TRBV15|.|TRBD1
TGTGCCACCAGCAGATCTGACAGGGAGGACACTGAAGCTTTCTTT
CATSRSDREDTEAFF
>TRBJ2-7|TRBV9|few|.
TGTGCCAGCAGCTCCGGGCCCCTATTCTACGAGCAGTACTTC
CASSSGPLFYEQYF